Below are 15 T cell receptor beta chains sequenced from a single sample in a study of shared clonotypes between healthy human individuals. Repertoires were generated with immunoSEQ multiplex PCR, while TCRdb's copy carries only in-frame clones and drops some. The sample includes around 690,000 clones, about 92% of them seen just once. Sequencing was performed on memory CD8+ T cells from PBMCs. As for subset: CD45RO+ cells pooled with CCR7-negative TemRA cells. These receptors all come from a man younger than 35 in good health. Some clones in this sample may be carry-over from other donors' samples.

The chain uses TRBV28 and TRBJ2-1; D unclear. V was trimmed by 5 bases and J by 0 bases, leaving 11 bases between them. The CDR3 spans 15 residues. Germline V gene data show CDR1 as MDHEN and CDR2 as SYDVKM. The CDR3 loop reads CASSMDHLSYNEQFF. The CDR3 nucleotides read TGTGCCAGCAGTATGGACCATCTCTCCTACAATGAGCAGTTCTTC.

The chain combines TRBV28 with TRBJ1-5, with D perhaps matching TRBD1 (6 bases). The length of the CDR3 is 15 residues. The germline V gene encodes CDR1 MDHEN and CDR2 SYDVKM. V lost 1 base, J lost 7 bases, and 14 bases lay in between. The CDR3 loop is CASSLYSEGGQPQHF. The DNA of the CDR3 is TGTGCCAGCAGTTTATATTCGGAGGGGGGGCAGCCCCAGCATTTT.

This clone came up a few times. Other DNA sequences in the sample encode the same CDR3. The chain is built from TRBV4-1 and TRBJ1-3; D is uncertain. Per the germline V gene, CDR1 is MGHRA and CDR2 is YSYEKL. V lost 0 bases and J 3 bases, leaving 9 bases between the germline ends. This CDR3 is 15 amino acids long. The CDR3 reads CASSQENTVGNTIYF. In nucleotides, the CDR3 is TGCGCCAGCAGCCAAGAAAACACAGTTGGAAACACCATATATTTT.

The chain uses TRBV7-8 and TRBJ1-3, with a weak D call TRBD1 (5 bases). The CDR3 sequence is 16 residues long. Trimming cost V 4 bases and J 0 bases, with 13 bases left between them. Germline V gene lookup returns CDR1 SGHVS and CDR2 FQNEAQ. In DNA, the CDR3 is TGTGCCAGCAGCTCGCTATTGGGGGGCTCTGGAAACACCATATATTTT. It specifies CASSSLLGGSGNTIYF.

The V gene is TRBV11-2, the J gene TRBJ2-1; 13 bases align to TRBD2. This CDR3 comprises 17 residues. Germline assignment: CDR1 SGHAT and CDR2 FQNNGV. V trimming: 5 bases; J trimming: 7 bases; junction bases outside the gene matches: 11. The DNA for the CDR3 is TGTGCCAGCAGCGCTCGGACTAGCGGGAGAAGGTCGAATGAGCAGTTCTTC. It specifies CASSARTSGRRSNEQFF.

This clone was picked up a small number of times. Other DNA sequences in this sample translate to the same CDR3. This chain links TRBV27 with TRBJ1-1; D not resolved. CDR3 length: 13 amino acids. V lost 2 bases and J 1 base, leaving 5 bases between the germline ends. Per the germline V gene, CDR1 is MNHEY and CDR2 is SMNVEV (reference sequence). The DNA of the CDR3 is TGTGCCAGCAGTTTAGAAGGGAACACTGAAGCTTTCTTT. It specifies CASSLEGNTEAFF.

This chain uses TRBV7-9 with TRBJ2-1; 7 bases align to TRBD2. V dropped 5 bases and J dropped 4; count of bases not matched to a gene: 8. CDR1 and CDR2 (germline): SEHNR, FQNEAQ (reference sequence). The CDR3 extends over 15 amino acids. CDR3 sequence (DNA): TGTGCCAGCAGCCTATCGGGGGGTAGGTACAATGAGCAGTTCTTC. Translation gives CASSLSGGRYNEQFF. Combining the CDR3 with reference TRBV7-9 and TRBJ2-1 gives the whole variable domain DTGVSQNPRHKITKRGQNVTFRCDPISEHNRLYWYRQTLGQGPEFLTYFQNEAQLEKSRLLSDRFSAERPKGSFSTLEIQRTEQGDSAMYLCASSLSGGRYNEQFFGPGTRLTVL.

This rearrangement joins TRBV27 to TRBJ2-6, with 7 bases that match TRBD1. J was trimmed by 0 bases and V by 4 bases; bases with no gene match: 9. CDR1 MNHEY and CDR2 SMNVEV come from the germline V gene (reference sequence). The CDR3 totals 18 residues. CDR3 nucleotides: TGTGCCAGCAGTTCCCGGGACAGCGATTTCTCTGGGGCCAACGTCCTGACTTTC. This encodes CASSSRDSDFSGANVLTF.

The rearrangement joins TRBV6-6 to TRBJ2-2; tentatively, D is TRBD2 (5 bases). With 5 bases removed from V and 6 bases from J, the gap between germline ends came to 19 bases. Germline V lookup: CDR1 MNHNY, CDR2 SVGAGI (reference sequence). The length of the CDR3 is 16 residues. The CDR3 is CASSPTRGPLSGELFF. CDR3 DNA: TGTGCCAGCAGTCCAACAAGAGGGCCCTTGTCCGGGGAGCTGTTTTTT.

The chain recombines TRBV9 with TRBJ2-6; D is undetermined. Germline V CDR1 and CDR2: SGDLS, YYNGEE. Trimming removed 0 bases from V and 1 base from J, with 8 bases in between. This CDR3 is 16 amino acids long. CDR3 nucleotide sequence: TGTGCCAGCAGCGTAGCTGTGAGGTCTGGGGCCAACGTCCTGACTTTC. Residues: CASSVAVRSGANVLTF.

V usage is TRBV7-9 and J usage is TRBJ2-7; TRBD1 aligns across 12 bases. From germline, CDR1 is SEHNR and CDR2 FQNEAQ (reference sequence). Losses at the gene ends were 5 bases for V and 2 bases for J; bases not matched to a gene: 7. The CDR3 spans 16 residues. As DNA, the CDR3 is TGTGCCAGCAGCAAACCGGGACAGGGGGCACCCTACGAGCAGTACTTC. Its protein is CASSKPGQGAPYEQYF.

The chain carries TRBV10-3 and TRBJ2-1; possible D gene TRBD2, 5 bases. The CDR3 runs 13 residues. Germline V gene lookup returns CDR1 ENHRY and CDR2 SYGVKD. V was cut by 2 bases and J by 8 bases, with 10 bases left in between. Written as DNA, the CDR3 is TGTGCCATCAGTGAGCCCCTCGGGGATGAGCAGTTCTTC. Amino acid sequence: CAISEPLGDEQFF.

This chain links TRBV6-1 with TRBJ1-1; 9 bases are shared with TRBD1. The CDR3 is made up of 14 amino acids. The trim removed 5 bases at V and 5 bases at J, leaving 6 bases unmatched. The germline V gene encodes CDR1 MNHNS and CDR2 SASEGT. DNA for the CDR3: TGTGCCAGCAGTCGGGACAGGGTAGGGACTGAAGCTTTCTTT. Its protein product is CASSRDRVGTEAFF.

The chain combines TRBV13 with TRBJ2-7, with 10 bases aligning to TRBD1. Germline V gene sequence: CDR1 PRHDT, CDR2 FYEKMQ (reference sequence). J lost 6 bases, V lost 3 bases, and 8 bases had no gene match. CDR3 length: 15 residues. The CDR3 region is CASSFFGTGAGEQYF. In nucleotides, the CDR3 is TGTGCCAGCAGCTTCTTTGGGACAGGGGCGGGCGAGCAGTACTTC.

The rearrangement uses TRBV7-2 and TRBJ1-1; maybe TRBD1 (5 bases). This CDR3 region has 15 residues. V was pared by 1 base and J by 1 base, with 10 bases between. The V gene's germline CDR1 is SGHTA and CDR2 FQGNSA. The DNA for the CDR3 is TGTGCCAGCAGCTTAGTATGGCAGGGGAACACTGAAGCTTTCTTT. This sequence encodes CASSLVWQGNTEAFF.